Included here is one T cell receptor beta chain sequence, with context. This sample stems from a study of blood T cell repertoires in COVID-19. For the study at large: Donors in the United States, Italy and Spain gave samples during acute or convalescent COVID-19. PBMCs, B-cell-depleted T cells, or T cells were the source of the cDNA or gDNA that made up the material.

Per the study methods: Nucleated cell number was recorded as an estimate derived from reference gene primer amplification. Sequenced by immunoSEQ multiplex PCR; TCRdb stores in-frame clones only, minus some. The V and J calls and clone size come from that table; D and trimming were worked out from the DNA. The repertoire consists of 100,000 to 150,000 clones, with around 81% occurring once and the leading ten covering roughly 10%. The CDR3 spans 15 residues. CDR1 and CDR2 (germline): MNHEY, SMNVEV (reference sequence). The V segment lost 6 bases and the J segment 7 bases; nucleotides outside the gene matches: 11.

J is TRBJ1-2 and V is TRBV27; TRBD1 matches at 10 bases. The specimen was peripheral blood. The receptor was derived from a man aged 40-49 years with active or convalescent COVID-19. Here the CDR3 DNA reads TGTGCCAGCAGCTTTACCCGGGACAGGGGACCTGGCTACACCTTC. The encoded protein is CASSFTRDRGPGYTF.